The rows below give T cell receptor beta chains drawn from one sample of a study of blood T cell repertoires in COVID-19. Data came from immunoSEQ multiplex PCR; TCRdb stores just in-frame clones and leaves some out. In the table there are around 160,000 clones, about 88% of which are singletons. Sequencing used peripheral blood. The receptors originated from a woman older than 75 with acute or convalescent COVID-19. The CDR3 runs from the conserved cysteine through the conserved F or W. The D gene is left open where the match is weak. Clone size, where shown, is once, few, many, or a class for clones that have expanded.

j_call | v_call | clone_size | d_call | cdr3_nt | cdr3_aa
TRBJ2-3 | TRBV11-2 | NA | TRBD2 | TGTGCCAGCAGGAATAGCGGGATTCGTTCAGATACGCAGTATTTT | CASRNSGIRSDTQYF
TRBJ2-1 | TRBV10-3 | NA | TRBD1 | TGTGCCTCCCATGGGGGACAGGGGGTCAATGAGCAGTTCTTC | CASHGGQGVNEQFF
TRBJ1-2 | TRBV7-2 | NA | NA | TGTGCCAGCAGTTTGCAGGGAAACGGTGGCTACACCTTC | CASSLQGNGGYTF
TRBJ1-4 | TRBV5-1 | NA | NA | TGCGCCAGCAGCTTGGGAGGGACTTCTAATGAAAAACTGTTTTTT | CASSLGGTSNEKLFF
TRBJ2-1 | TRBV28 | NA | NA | TGTGCCAGCAGAAATAAACTAGTAACTTACAATGAGCAGTTCTTC | CASRNKLVTYNEQFF
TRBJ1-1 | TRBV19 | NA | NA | TGTGCCAGTAGTCTCGCAGGGTGGGGCACTGAAGCTTTCTTT | CASSLAGWGTEAFF
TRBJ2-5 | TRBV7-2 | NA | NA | TGTGCCAGCAGCTTAACCCAGGTACAAGAGACCCAGTACTTC | CASSLTQVQETQYF
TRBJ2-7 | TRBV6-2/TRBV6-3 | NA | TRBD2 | TGTGCCAGCAGCTTAGCGGGGGGAACCTACGAGCAGTACTTC | CASSLAGGTYEQYF
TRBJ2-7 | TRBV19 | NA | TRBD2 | TGTGCCAGTAGTACGGGACTAGCTGAAACCTACGAGCAGTACTTC | CASSTGLAETYEQYF
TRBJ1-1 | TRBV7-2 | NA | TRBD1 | TGTGCCAGCAGCTTAGTGTCCGGACAGGTATATGAAGCTTTCTTT | CASSLVSGQVYEAFF
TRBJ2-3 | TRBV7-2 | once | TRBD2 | TGTGCCAGCAGCTTAGCATCCGCTCTAGCGGGGGGGCGAGATACGCAGTATTTT | CASSLASALAGGRDTQYF
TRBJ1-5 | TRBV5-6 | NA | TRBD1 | TGTGCCAGCAGCTTCCGGGACAGTGGTCAGCCCCAGCATTTT | CASSFRDSGQPQHF
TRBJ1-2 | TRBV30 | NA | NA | TGTGCCTGGAGTGTAACAGGGAATGGCTACACCTTC | CAWSVTGNGYTF
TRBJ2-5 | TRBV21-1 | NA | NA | TGTGCCAGCACCGATGATGAATACACAAAGTACCAAGAGACCCAGTACTTC | CASTDDEYTKYQETQYF
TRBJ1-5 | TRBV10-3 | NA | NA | TGTGCCATCAGAGATACAGGAACCAATCAGCCCCAGCATTTT | CAIRDTGTNQPQHF
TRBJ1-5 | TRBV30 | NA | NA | TGTGCCACCGGGGGGAATAACAATCAGCCCCAGCATTTT | CATGGNNNQPQHF
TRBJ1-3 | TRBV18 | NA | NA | TGTGCCAGCTCACCGACAGGTAGAAACACCATATATTTT | CASSPTGRNTIYF
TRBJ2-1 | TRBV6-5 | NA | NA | TGTGCCAGCAGGGCCGGGACCTACAATGAGCAGTTCTTC | CASRAGTYNEQFF
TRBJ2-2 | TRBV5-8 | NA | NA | TGTGCCAGCAGCTTTACCGCCGGGTCGAACACCGGGGAGCTGTTTTTT | CASSFTAGSNTGELFF
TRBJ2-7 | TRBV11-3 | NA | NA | TGTGCCAGCAGCTTAGGCGCGGGGGCACCCCCCTACGAGCAGTACTTC | CASSLGAGAPPYEQYF
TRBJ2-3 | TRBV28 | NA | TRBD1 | TGTGCCAGCACCCCTCCCCCGGGACAGGCCAGAACAGATACGCAGTATTTT | CASTPPPGQARTDTQYF
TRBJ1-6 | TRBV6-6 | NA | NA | TGTGCCAGCAGTTTGGCTGGCAATAATTCACCCCTCCACTTT | CASSLAGNNSPLHF
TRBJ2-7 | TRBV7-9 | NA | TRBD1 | TGTGCCAGCAGCCCCATATCGGACAGGGGGCACTACGAGCAGTACTTC | CASSPISDRGHYEQYF
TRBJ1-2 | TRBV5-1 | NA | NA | TGCGCCAGCAGCTTGGGAGACCTTGGGGCAGCTCGTGGCTACACCTTC | CASSLGDLGAARGYTF
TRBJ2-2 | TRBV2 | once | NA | TGTGCCAGCAGTGGTTCCGCCGGGGGAGGGGAGCTGTTTTTT | CASSGSAGGGELFF
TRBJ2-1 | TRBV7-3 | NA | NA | TGTGCCAGCAGCTTAAGTGGGGGCCTCTACAATGAGCAGTTCTTC | CASSLSGGLYNEQFF
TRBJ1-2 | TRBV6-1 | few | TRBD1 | TGTGCCAGCAGTGACATAGACAGGGGAAGTGGCTACACCTTC | CASSDIDRGSGYTF
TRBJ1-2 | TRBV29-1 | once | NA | TGCAGCGCCCCGTCGGCGGGGGCGAACTATGGCTACACCTTC | CSAPSAGANYGYTF
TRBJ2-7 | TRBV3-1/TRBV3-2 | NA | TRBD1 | TGTGCCAGCAGCCGAGCAGGGGGCTACGAGCAGTACTTC | CASSRAGGYEQYF
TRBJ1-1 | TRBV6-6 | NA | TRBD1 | TGTGCCAGCAGTTACGTTTCTCCGGGACAGAAAACTGAAGCTTTCTTT | CASSYVSPGQKTEAFF
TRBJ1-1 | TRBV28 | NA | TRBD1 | TGTGCCAGCAGTCCTCAGACAGGGATGAACACTGAAGCTTTCTTT | CASSPQTGMNTEAFF
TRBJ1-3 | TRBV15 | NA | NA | TGTGCCACCAGCAGTGGGACACCGAAGGGAAACACCATATATTTT | CATSSGTPKGNTIYF
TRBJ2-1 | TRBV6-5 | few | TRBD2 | TGTGCCAGCAGTTACGTGGCGGGAGAGATAAATGAGCAGTTCTTC | CASSYVAGEINEQFF
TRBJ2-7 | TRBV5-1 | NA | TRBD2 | TGCGCCAGCAGCTCGAGCGGGAGAGCCACCTACGAGCAGTACTTC | CASSSSGRATYEQYF
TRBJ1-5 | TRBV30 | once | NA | TGTGCCTGGAGTGTACAGGGTACGCAGCCCCAGCATTTT | CAWSVQGTQPQHF
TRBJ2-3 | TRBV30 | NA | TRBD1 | TGTGCCTGGAGTCAGACAGGGGCGAGGGACACAGATACGCAGTATTTT | CAWSQTGARDTDTQYF
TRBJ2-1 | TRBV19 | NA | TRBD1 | TGTGCCAGTAGTTTAGACAGGGGAGCGTACAATGAGCAGTTCTTC | CASSLDRGAYNEQFF
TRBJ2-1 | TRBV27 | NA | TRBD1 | TGTGCCAGCAGTTCGGGACAGGGCCTTTACAATGAGCAGTTCTTC | CASSSGQGLYNEQFF
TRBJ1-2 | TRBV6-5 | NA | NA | TGTGCCAGCAGTACCCACAGGGCTTCCTATGGCTACACCTTC | CASSTHRASYGYTF
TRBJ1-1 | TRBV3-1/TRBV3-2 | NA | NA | TGTGCCAGCAGCCAAGGAGAGAACACTGAAGCTTTCTTT | CASSQGENTEAFF
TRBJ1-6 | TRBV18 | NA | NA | TGTGCCAGCTCACCCGGGGAGTTTGGTTCACCCCTCCACTTT | CASSPGEFGSPLHF
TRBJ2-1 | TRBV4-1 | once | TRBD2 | TGCGCCAGCAGCCAAGGGTCCCAAACTAGCGGGGGGGCGGCCGAGCAGTTCTTC | CASSQGSQTSGGAAEQFF
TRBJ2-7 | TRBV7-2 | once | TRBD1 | TGTGCCAGCAGCGCCCCCTGGGGACAGGGGGCGACTGGGCAGTACTTC | CASSAPWGQGATGQYF
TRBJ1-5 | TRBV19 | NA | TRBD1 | TGTGCCAGTAGTATTAGGACAGGGGGCAATCAGCCCCAGCATTTT | CASSIRTGGNQPQHF
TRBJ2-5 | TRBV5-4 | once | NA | TGTGCCAGCAGCCATGGACTCGGGCGGGAGACCCAGTACTTC | CASSHGLGRETQYF
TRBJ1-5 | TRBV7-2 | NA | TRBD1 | TGTGCCAGCAGCTTAGGGAGAGGGGGCCCCACTCAGCCCCAGCATTTT | CASSLGRGGPTQPQHF
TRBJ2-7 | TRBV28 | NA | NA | TGTGCCAGCAGTTTGAGAGGACAGAGTTACTACGAGCAGTACTTC | CASSLRGQSYYEQYF
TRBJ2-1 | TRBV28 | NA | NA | TGTGCCAGCAGTTTACCGGTAGACAATGAGCAGTTCTTC | CASSLPVDNEQFF